This TCR beta chain was identified in a study of cytomegalovirus exposure and HLA in healthy donors. Study context: Some 80 million unique TCR sequences came from HLA-typed donors in an early release. Whole-study results and caveats: Later work found that TCR association rates differed between HLA loci; DRB1 had the most and HLA-C the fewest.

Trimming stripped 2 bases from V and 8 bases from J, with 12 bases between. The CDR3 extends over 13 amino acids. Per germline, CDR1 SNHLY and CDR2 FYNNEI. The PCR was carried out with 60 Vbeta primers and 13 Jbeta primers. Only in-frame clones appear in the TCRdb table, and some are missing; sequencing was by immunoSEQ multiplex PCR. The table has about 160,000 clones, roughly 85% seen once. Turning to this clone: Its antigen is currently unknown.

V is TRBV2 and J is TRBJ1-2, with D possibly TRBD1 on 6 matching bases. The sequence was collected from a woman aged 45-65 years in good health and CMV-seronegative. The sequenced sample consisted of PBMCs. The CDR3 is CASSEYQGTGYTF. The CDR3 DNA reads TGTGCCAGCAGTGAATACCAGGGGACGGGCTACACCTTC.